A single T cell receptor (beta chain) is shown here with its context. Its target is not known. The method was immunoSEQ multiplex PCR; TCRdb's version includes in-frame clones alone and lacks a portion of them. The sample yields 20,000 to 25,000 clones, 75% to 80% seen once. CDR1 SGHVT and CDR2 SQSDAQ come from the germline V gene. Deletions cut 7 bases from V and 5 bases from J, with 11 bases between. The CDR3 totals 12 residues. Samples were taken at baseline and on day 1 of cycles 4 and 7. The data were taken from a study of OX40 agonist ivuxolimab in advanced cancers. The wider study: Patients received ivuxolimab, an agonistic anti-OX40 (CD134) antibody. Study results and limitations: Among the lowest peripheral clonal expansion occurred in 0.1-3.0 mg/kg partial responders.

The material was CD4+ or CD8+ T cells sorted from blood, obtained in a trial of the OX40 agonist ivuxolimab. The gene calls are TRBV7-4 and TRBJ1-1; D is ambiguous. The source of this sequence is an adult with an advanced solid tumor such as melanoma, head and neck, liver or kidney cancer. The CDR3, as DNA: TGTGCCAGCACCCTAGGGTTGACTGAAGCTTTCTTT. It encodes CASTLGLTEAFF.